Listed below are T cell receptor beta chains from one sample, sequenced in a study of tumor-infiltrating lymphocytes in primary liver carcinoma. Each CDR3 protein is one row after TCRdb ran MiXCR on the multiplex PCR reads. Of under 90,000 distinct CDR3 sequences listed, 65% to 80% are singletons. Sequencing was performed on liver tumor tissue from sampling region 1. All receptors come from a man aged 40-55 years with primary liver carcinoma and hepatitis B virus infection. CDR3s include the opening cysteine and the closing phenylalanine or tryptophan. Each record gives: D gene, V gene, clone size, J gene, CDR3 protein, CDR3 DNA. A D gene is named only where the DNA matches it firmly. Size is omitted from some rows. Given values are once, few, many or a class for expanded clones.

NA	TRBV6-1	NA	TRBJ2-1	CASRSKTNRTNEQFF	TGTGCCAGCAGATCAAAAACTAACCGAACAAATGAGCAGTTCTTC
NA	TRBV29-1	NA	TRBJ2-7	CSVHQEDYEQYF	TGCAGCGTTCACCAGGAGGACTACGAGCAGTACTTC
TRBD2	TRBV4-1	NA	TRBJ2-7	CASSQDLAGTLSYVQYF	TGCGCCAGCAGCCAGGATTTAGCGGGGACACTCTCCTACGTGCAGTACTTC
NA	TRBV15	NA	TRBJ2-3	CATSRDGRPGGNDTQYF	TGTGCCACCAGCAGAGATGGAAGACCGGGCGGGAACGATACGCAGTATTTT
TRBD2	TRBV12-3/TRBV12-4	many	TRBJ2-7	CASSPQPGTRKDEQYF	TGTGCCAGCAGTCCTCAACCCGGGACTAGGAAAGACGAGCAGTACTTC
NA	TRBV29-1	NA	TRBJ2-7	CSVASGTLGEQYF	TGCAGCGTTGCTTCGGGCACCTTGGGAGAGCAGTACTTC
NA	TRBV28	NA	TRBJ1-2	CASSPEQAANYGYSF	TGTGCCAGCAGTCCTGAACAGGCAGCTAACTATGGCTACAGCTTC
TRBD2	TRBV12-3/TRBV12-4	NA	TRBJ2-5	CTSGGHQEAQYF	TGTACCAGCGGGGGCCACCAAGAGGCCCAGTACTTC
NA	TRBV28	NA	TRBJ2-7	CASSLRQETYEQYF	TGTGCCAGTAGTTTACGACAGGAGACCTACGAGCAGTACTTC
TRBD1	TRBV12-3/TRBV12-4	NA	TRBJ2-7	CASSLGDRSYEHYF	TGTGCCAGCAGTTTGGGGGACAGGTCCTACGAGCATTACTTC
NA	TRBV20-1	NA	TRBJ1-1	CSAPKVGDLNTEAFF	TGCAGTGCCCCTAAAGTGGGAGACTTGAACACTGAAGCTTTCTTT
TRBD2	TRBV4-2	many	TRBJ2-1	CASSQGRGVYNEQFF	TGTGCCAGCAGCCAAGGACGGGGGGTATACAATGAGCAGTTCTTC
NA	TRBV6-5	NA	TRBJ2-3	CASHEGDTQYF	TGTGCCAGCCATGAAGGGGATACGCAGTATTTT
TRBD1	TRBV11-2	medium-sized	TRBJ2-7	CASSYDRDEDEQYF	TGTGCCAGCAGCTATGACAGGGATGAGGACGAGCAGTACTTC
NA	TRBV24-1	few	TRBJ2-5	CATSDLTGTEQEAQYF	TGTGCCACCAGTGATTTAACCGGGACCGAGCAAGAGGCCCAGTACTTC
TRBD1	TRBV12-3/TRBV12-4	NA	TRBJ2-5	CASNWTGRETQYF	TGTGCCAGCAACTGGACAGGTCGAGAGACTCAGTACTTC
NA	TRBV7-8	NA	TRBJ2-7	CTSSLEGERSYEQYF	TGTACCAGCAGCTTAGAAGGGGAACGGTCCTACGAGCAGTACTTC
TRBD1	TRBV7-9	NA	TRBJ2-1	CASSLTGENYNEQFF	TGTGCCAGCAGCCTAACAGGGGAGAACTATAATGAGCAGTTCTTC
TRBD2	TRBV27	NA	TRBJ2-7	CASSVAGGPLGEQYF	TGTGCCAGCAGTGTAGCGGGAGGGCCGCTGGGGGAGCAGTACTTC
NA	TRBV4-2	once	TRBJ1-4	CASGQVGPRDEKLFF	TGTGCCAGCGGCCAAGTGGGACCGCGGGATGAAAAACTGTTTTTT
NA	TRBV10-3	many	TRBJ2-7	CAISESKGEQYF	TGTGCCATCAGTGAGTCAAAGGGCGAGCAGTACTTC
NA	TRBV19	few	TRBJ2-7	CASSIVHVGVSYEQYF	TGTGCCAGTAGTATCGTCCATGTAGGGGTGTCCTACGAGCAGTACTTC
NA	TRBV5-6	once	TRBJ2-7	CASSLGHMRNEQCF	TGTGCCAGCAGCTTGGGGCACATGAGGAACGAGCAGTGCTTC
NA	TRBV11-1	NA	TRBJ2-3	CASSLGISTQSDTQYF	TGTGCCAGCAGCCTCGGGATTAGCACACAAAGTGATACGCAGTATTTT
NA	TRBV28	NA	TRBJ2-7	CASSPPESLNEQYF	TGTGCCAGTAGTCCACCGGAGAGCCTCAACGAGCAGTACTTC
NA	TRBV10-3	NA	TRBJ2-1	CTISDRLVGDPPYNEQFF	TGTACCATCAGTGACAGACTAGTGGGAGACCCGCCCTACAATGAGCAGTTCTTC
NA	TRBV12-3/TRBV12-4	once	TRBJ1-5	CASSFGQCEGPQHF	TGTGCCAGCAGTTTTGGGCAGTGTGAGGGGCCCCAGCATTTT
NA	TRBV28	many	TRBJ2-7	CASSLAGSYEQYF	TGTGCCAGCAGTTTAGCGGGAAGTTACGAGCAGTACTTC
NA	TRBV29-1	once	TRBJ1-1	CSVEGGNIEAFF	TGCAGTGTTGAGGGGGGGAACATTGAAGCTTTCTTT
NA	TRBV12-3/TRBV12-4	NA	TRBJ1-2	CASSSTWNYGYTF	TGTGCCAGCAGTTCCACATGGAACTACGGCTACACCTTC
NA	TRBV4-1	NA	TRBJ2-3	CTSSQVGTDTDTQYF	TGCACCAGCAGCCAAGTGGGAACAGACACAGATACGCAGTATTTT
NA	TRBV4-1	NA	TRBJ1-2	CTSSLRGYGYTF	TGCACCAGCAGCCTCAGGGGCTATGGCTACACCTTC
TRBD1	TRBV10-3	many	TRBJ2-7	CAIRTGTEYEQYF	TGTGCCATCAGAACCGGGACAGAATACGAGCAGTACTTC
NA	TRBV12-3/TRBV12-4	many	TRBJ1-2	CASATLRGQGLLYGYTF	TGTGCCAGCGCCACCCTACGGGGGCAGGGACTTCTTTATGGCTACACCTTC
NA	TRBV6-1	once	TRBJ2-7	CANSERGSYEQYF	TGTGCCAACAGTGAAAGAGGGTCCTACGAGCAGTACTTT
TRBD2	TRBV29-1	NA	TRBJ2-1	CSAEPLASGTYNEQFF	TGCAGCGCTGAACCCCTGGCTAGCGGGACCTACAACGAGCAGTTCTTC
NA	TRBV13	NA	TRBJ2-7	CASSVLKNDQYF	TGTGCCAGCAGCGTACTGAAGAATGATCAGTACTTC
NA	TRBV11-2	NA	TRBJ2-7	CASSFSGLASQYF	TGTGCTAGCAGCTTTAGTGGGCTAGCGTCGCAGTACTTC
TRBD2	TRBV28	few	TRBJ2-7	CASSYGGESGEQCF	TGTGCCAGTAGTTACGGGGGGGAAAGCGGCGAGCAGTGCTTC
TRBD2	TRBV5-1	NA	TRBJ2-1	CVSGKTYNEQFF	TGCGTCAGCGGGAAAACCTATAATGAGCAGTTCTTC
NA	TRBV6-2/TRBV6-3	NA	TRBJ2-3	CASSPSSTTLTYTQYF	TGTGCCAGCAGTCCCTCCTCGACTACCCTCACATATACGCAGTATTTT
TRBD2	TRBV5-5	many	TRBJ2-3	CASSLGLASGATDTQYF	TGTGCCAGCAGCTTGGGGTTAGCTAGCGGGGCCACAGATACGCAGTATTTT
NA	TRBV12-3/TRBV12-4	NA	TRBJ2-5	CAISSAWRGQETQYF	TGTGCCATCAGCTCAGCATGGAGGGGTCAAGAGACCCAGTACTTC
NA	TRBV29-1	NA	TRBJ2-7	CSVYWETRSYEQYF	TGCAGCGTTTATTGGGAGACTAGATCCTACGAGCAGTATTTC
NA	TRBV2	NA	TRBJ2-7	CASSEVDYEQCF	TGTGCCAGCAGTGAGGTGGATTACGAGCAGTGCTTC
TRBD1	TRBV6-5	NA	TRBJ2-7	CVSSYTSDGTGEQYF	TGTGTCAGCAGTTACACCTCAGACGGGACAGGGGAGCAGTACTTC
TRBD1	TRBV11-3	NA	TRBJ2-7	CASSRGTGTFYEQYF	TGTGCCAGCAGCCGCGGGACAGGGACGTTCTACGAGCAGTACTTC
TRBD2	TRBV10-1	NA	TRBJ2-3	CTSSPASGGTDTQYF	TGCACCAGCTCTCCAGCTAGCGGGGGCACAGATACGCAGTATTTC
NA	TRBV12-3/TRBV12-4	few	TRBJ1-1	CASSPQQGSTETFF	TGTGCAAGTAGTCCCCAACAGGGTAGCACTGAAACTTTCTTT
NA	TRBV6-2/TRBV6-3	NA	TRBJ2-7	CASRDLYDQYF	TGTGCTAGCCGAGATCTCTACGACCAGTACTTC
TRBD1	TRBV10-3	NA	TRBJ2-7	CAISERDRGDQYF	TGTGCCATCAGCGAGCGCGACAGGGGGGACCAGTACTTC
NA	TRBV28	many	TRBJ2-7	CASSFPEGVRGEQYF	TGTGCCAGCAGTTTCCCTGAGGGGGTACGGGGCGAGCAGTACTTC
TRBD1	TRBV28	many	TRBJ1-5	CASSKGQTSNQPQHF	TGTGCCAGCAGCAAGGGACAGACTAGCAATCAGCCCCAGCATTTT
TRBD2	TRBV5-4	NA	TRBJ2-3	CTSSPGTSGVGGTDTQYF	TGTACCAGCAGTCCTGGGACTAGCGGGGTCGGTGGCACAGATACGCAGTATTTT
TRBD2	TRBV11-3	medium-sized	TRBJ2-1	CASSLSGTSGRGEQFF	TGTGCCAGCAGCTTATCAGGGACTAGCGGGAGAGGTGAGCAGTTCTTC
NA	TRBV28	many	TRBJ1-5	CASSPTSRAYQPQHF	TGTGCCAGCAGTCCCACTAGCAGGGCCTATCAGCCCCAGCATTTT
TRBD2	TRBV11-2	NA	TRBJ2-1	CASSPSGMAGIEQFF	TGTGCCAGCAGCCCAAGCGGGATGGCCGGGATTGAGCAGTTCTTC
NA	TRBV11-2	NA	TRBJ2-3	CTSSLVGTGSGEDTQYF	NA
TRBD2	TRBV4-1	many	TRBJ2-7	CASSHDTGLAYSYEQYF	TGCGCCAGCAGCCACGATACGGGACTAGCGTACTCCTACGAGCAGTACTTC